The clone carrying this T cell receptor (beta chain) was recorded at least ten times. The data derive from a study of neurological immune-mediated disorders. MiXCR was run by TCRdb on the 5' RACE reads, yielding one entry per CDR3 protein. The sample lists tens of thousands of distinct CDR3 sequences; roughly 4.3% were seen once. The time point was: longitudinal time-point 3. The sample was PBMCs. The source of this sequence is a woman between 55 and 75 years old with multiple sclerosis.

In DNA form, the CDR3 reads TGTGCCAGCGGAGTGGGGACTAGCGGGAAGAATGAGCAGTTCTTC. This encodes CASGVGTSGKNEQFF. V usage is TRBV6-5 and J usage is TRBJ2-1; 13 nucleotides agree with TRBD2. CDR3 length: 15 amino acids. Germline CDR1 MNHEY, CDR2 SVGAGI. J gave up 7 bases and V 8 bases, and 8 bases lay outside the gene matches.